These 4 T cell receptor beta chains were all obtained from the same sample, sequenced in a study of human T cells and chemical hapten exposure. TCRdb reanalysed the RACE reads using MiXCR and keeps one entry per CDR3 protein. The table lists 240,000 or so distinct CDR3 sequences, about 8.6% of them singletons, with approximately 2.3% in the top ten. Time point: pre-sensitization, week 0. Treatment reported: therapeutic diphenylcyclopropenone sensitization with weekly scalp DPC. Sequencing used whole blood, obtained in connection with sensitization to the hapten diphenylcyclopropenone (DPC). The source of these receptors is a woman aged 40-49 years with alopecia areata. Some clones in this sample may be carry-over from other donors' samples.

This clonotype has ten or more counts. This rearrangement joins TRBV7-8 to TRBJ1-4, with TRBD1 matching over 7 bases. The germline CDR1 and CDR2 sequences are SGHVS and FQNEAQ. The CDR3 spans 18 residues. The V segment lost 3 bases and the J segment 8 bases; nucleotides outside the gene matches: 18. The CDR3 is CASSFGGDSLGKNEKLFF. As DNA, the CDR3 is TGTGCCAGCAGCTTTGGCGGGGACAGCCTGGGGAAGAACGAAAAACTGTTTTTT.

As for this clonotype: Because the CDR3 is missing its conserved closing phenylalanine or tryptophan, this is likely a read error. This CDR3 is CASSLSGGTGPYEQYS. DNA of the CDR3: TGTGCCAGCAGTTTATCGGGGGGGACAGGTCCCTACGAGCAGTACTCC. The rearrangement links TRBV27 to TRBJ2-7; maybe TRBD1 (8 bases). Looked up from germline, CDR1 is MNHEY and CDR2 is SMNVEV (reference sequence). This CDR3 contains 16 residues. V was clipped by 0 bases and J by 2 bases, with 14 bases between them.

This clonotype showed up just a few times. The chain combines TRBV20-1 with TRBJ2-2; 8 nucleotides agree with TRBD2. V gave up 3 bases and J gave up 6 bases; unmatched junction bases: 3. CDR1 DFQATT and CDR2 SNEGSKA come from the germline V gene (reference sequence). The CDR3 is 13 amino acids. In nucleotides, the CDR3 is TGCAGTGCTAGCGGGAGGGCCGCCGGGGAGCTGTTTTTT. This translates into CSASGRAAGELFF.

The rearrangement uses TRBV29-1 and TRBJ1-1; perhaps TRBD1 as D (6 bases). The CDR3 runs 12 residues. Trimming stripped 5 bases from V and 1 base from J, with 8 bases between. Germline V gene sequence: CDR1 SQVTM, CDR2 ANQGSEA. The CDR3 region is CSVPQGNTEAFF. The DNA of the CDR3 is TGCAGCGTTCCACAGGGGAACACTGAAGCTTTCTTT.